This T cell receptor beta chain originates from a study of T cells in Graves' hyperthyroidism and ophthalmopathy (dated by TCRdb to the late 2010s). Concerning the study at large: Peripheral blood was collected at initial diagnosis, before any treatment. The 90 to 100 discovery patients were randomly divided into training and test sets at a 7:3 ratio. The paper reports TCR Vbeta CDR3 sequencing of fewer than 150 peripheral blood samples: over 40 ophthalmopathy, about 75 hyperthyroidism and approximately 17 progressor patients. Prospective prediction of ophthalmopathy was tested in an independent validation cohort consisting of roughly 19 hyperthyroidism patients and around 17 patients who later progressed to ophthalmopathy. A discovery cohort of fewer than 110 patients, roughly 40 with Graves' ophthalmopathy and 55 to 65 with stable Graves' hyperthyroidism, was used to find distinguishing TCR V-J signatures. The study also compared thyroid tissue and blood T-cell repertoires from more than five Graves' hyperthyroidism patients. After sampling, hyperthyroidism patients received methimazole starting at 30 mg daily, and ophthalmopathy patients received high-dose intravenous methylprednisolone.

Amplification of TCR beta CDR3 regions was carried out from RNA transcripts. A first-round RT-PCR of the TCR CDR3 used the HTBI primer set with the Qiagen OneStep RT-PCR kit. Libraries were constructed in a second round of multiplex PCR, after which size selection and purification were carried out. Libraries were sequenced paired-end with 100 bp reads on an Illumina HiSeq2000. In the source study's methods: SOAPnuke was used to process the raw data, with reads discarded if the reads contained adapters or uncalled bases, had a mean Phred below 15, or lacked an exact constant-primer or identifier match. COPE v1.2.5 was used to merge the high-quality paired reads, and each unique nucleotide sequence was defined as a clonotype. Clonotypes were aligned to IMGT TRBV, TRBD and TRBJ reference segments using MiTCR v1.1. Analysis was restricted to V-J combinations with a frequency above 0.0001, which covered over 98% of repertoires. The TCS score was defined as the ratio of F50 (clonal expansion) to E x V (chaos), calculated using BLOSUM62-based TCRdist between CDR3 peptides within each V-J. Welch's t-statistics and random forest reduced around 550 V-J features to roughly 13, which were used in a naive Bayes classifier (R e1071). TCRdb reprocessed the public reads (quality trimming at Q25 with fastp, clone calling with MiXCR) and kept in-frame beta chains. Under each unique CDR3 protein, matching rows form one entry showing the most common genes and DNA. The V and J calls come from TCRdb's annotation, not from the publication. Here the sample has a few hundred thousand distinct CDR3 sequences; under 25% occur a single time. In total, the top ten clones hold about a quarter of the sample.

The full study reports these points: Ophthalmopathy was separated from stable hyperthyroidism by a 13 V-J signature model, with approximately 90% sensitivity and 81% to 82% specificity obtained in cross-validation and 80%/75% obtained in testing. Most expanded thyroid clonotypes (frequency above 0.001) were also detected in blood, a finding suggesting that blood repertoires may reflect thyroid immune responses. Sample size was not statistically predetermined, and investigators were not blinded to group allocation. In validation, the model predicted progression to ophthalmopathy a median of approximately 6.3 months before onset, with roughly 68% sensitivity and more than 72% specificity.

Germline trimming amounts to 5 bases on V and 6 bases on J, with 3 as the count of junction bases outside the gene matches. From the cysteine through the phenylalanine, the CDR3 covers 12 amino acids. Only CDR3 DNA remains: 36 bases, in frame from the first base. From a lookup of the germline V gene, CDR1 and CDR2 are SGHAT and FQNNGV. Many counts were recorded for this clonotype. Its specific antigen is unknown. One base away there is no much larger clone; base qualities are not given. Stable Graves' hyperthyroidism was defined as no progression to ophthalmopathy during 18 months of follow-up. The hyperthyroidism patients were between 18 and 65 years old and newly diagnosed, with a disease duration of less than 2 months. The study excluded patients with uncontrolled infections, other autoimmune diseases, pregnancy or lactation. Diagnoses were based on clinical symptoms, serum thyroxine and TRAb, thyroid ultrasound and orbital computed tomography. PBMCs were separated from 10 ml of fresh peripheral blood using Ficoll-Paque density gradient centrifugation. Total RNA was extracted with Trizol reagent, and quality was checked on an Agilent 2100 Bioanalyzer.

Recombination connected TRBV11-2 to TRBJ2-7, and TRBD2 matches 8 of the central bases. Sample: blood. This sequence was found in a man between 18 and 35 years old with Graves' hyperthyroidism. The CDR3 reads CASSQGTSEQYF. Here is the DNA: TGTGCCAGCAGCCAAGGGACTAGCGAGCAGTACTTC. Joined to the reference TRBV11-2 and TRBJ2-7 proteins, this CDR3 gives the full variable domain: EAGVAQSPRYKIIEKRQSVAFWCNPISGHATLYWYQQILGQGPKLLIQFQNNGVVDDSQLPKDRFSAERLKGVDSTLKIQPAKLEDSAVYLCASSQGTSEQYFGPGTRLTVT.